The next 24 T cell receptor beta chains were all read from a single sample in a study of lymphopenia after photon versus proton radiotherapy. Using immunoSEQ multiplex PCR, the repertoire was profiled, and TCRdb retains in-frame clones only, with some absent. This table holds fewer than 65,000 clones, around 85% found once. Sequencing was performed on peripheral blood, taken from a patient treated with photon-based radiotherapy. Receptor source: a man aged 40-50 years with gastric cancer.

Here the CDR3 reads CASRPAGTGITEAFF. The CDR3 DNA sequence: TGTGCCAGCAGACCCGCCGGGACAGGGATCACTGAAGCTTTCTTT. V gene TRBV9 combines with J gene TRBJ1-1; 9 bases line up with TRBD1. The germline V gene encodes CDR1 SGDLS and CDR2 YYNGEE. J lost 4 bases, V lost 5 bases, and 9 bases had no gene match. The CDR3 sequence is 15 residues long.

This sequence joins TRBV4-3 and TRBJ2-7; a possible D gene is TRBD2 (5 bases). Trimming removed 0 bases from V and 4 bases from J, with 13 bases in between. CDR1 and CDR2 (germline): LGHNA, YSLEER. The CDR3 length is 15 residues. The CDR3 coding sequence is TGCGCCAGCAGCCAAGATCGGCGGGCTGATTACGAGCAGTACTTC. As protein: CASSQDRRADYEQYF.

The V call is TRBV25-1, the J call TRBJ2-3; tentative D call: TRBD1 (5 bases). V was clipped by 8 bases and J by 0 bases, with 12 bases between them. This CDR3 region has 14 residues. Germline V gene lookup returns CDR1 MGHDK and CDR2 SYGVNS. DNA of the CDR3: TGTGCCAGCGCCTGGACATCCAGCACAGATACGCAGTATTTT. It is translated as CASAWTSSTDTQYF.

The chain combines TRBV30 with TRBJ1-3; D is uncertain. CDR1 GTSNPN and CDR2 SVGIG come from the germline V gene (reference sequence). The CDR3 totals 11 residues. The ends were cut back, 5 bases at V and 3 bases at J, with 5 bases in the middle. CDR3 protein: CAWAFGNTIYF. CDR3 DNA: TGTGCCTGGGCATTTGGAAACACCATATATTTT.

The CDR3, as DNA: TGTGCCAGCAGCATCCCCGGGGGATACACTGAAGCTTTCTTT. Amino acids: CASSIPGGYTEAFF. This chain connects TRBV7-6 to TRBJ1-1; D might be TRBD1 (5 bases). CDR1 is SGHVS, CDR2 FNYEAQ, per germline. This CDR3 is 14 amino acids long. V was trimmed by 5 bases and J by 3 bases, leaving 13 bases between them.

The chain employs TRBV5-6 and TRBJ1-2, with unresolved D. The V gene's germline CDR1 is SGHDT and CDR2 YYEEEE. This CDR3 has 14 residues. V was shortened by 4 bases and J by 4 bases, with 14 bases between the two germline ends. The CDR3 DNA is TGTGCCAGCAGCCTCGCTACGGCCCTCTATGGCTACACCTTC. Translated: CASSLATALYGYTF.

V usage is TRBV5-1 and J usage is TRBJ2-1, with D tentatively TRBD2 (6 bases). CDR3 length: 15 residues. V shed 0 bases and J shed 8 bases, with 15 bases lying between them. Looked up from germline, CDR1 is SGHRS and CDR2 is YFSETQ. The CDR3 region is CASSLAGGGSDEQFF. The DNA for the CDR3 is TGCGCCAGCAGCTTGGCCGGTGGGGGGAGCGATGAGCAGTTCTTC.

V and J are TRBV5-5 and TRBJ1-1; 7 bases are a match to TRBD1. V shed 4 bases, J shed 5 bases, and the junction held 11 bases outside the gene matches. The CDR3 length is 15 residues. The germline V gene encodes CDR1 SGHKS and CDR2 YYEKEE (reference sequence). CDR3 sequence: CASSRRQGTWTEAFF. CDR3 nucleotide sequence: TGTGCCAGCAGCCGGAGACAGGGAACGTGGACTGAAGCTTTCTTT.

The chain employs TRBV6-1 and TRBJ2-2, with TRBD2 as a possible D gene (6 bases). The germline V gene encodes CDR1 MNHNS and CDR2 SASEGT. Trimming took off 2 bases at V and 4 bases at J, with 11 bases between the two ends. The CDR3 is 15 amino acids. The CDR3 here is CASSEWRGGTGELFF. The CDR3 nucleotides are TGTGCCAGCAGTGAATGGCGGGGTGGCACCGGGGAGCTGTTTTTT.

In its sample, this clone was seen once. The chain carries TRBV19 and TRBJ2-3; 8 nucleotides match TRBD2. Germline V gives CDR1 LNHDA, CDR2 SQIVND (reference sequence). CDR3 length: 16 amino acids. Trimming cost V 4 bases and J 0 bases; bases outside gene matches: 6. This chain's CDR3 is CASSTFGGVSTDTQYF. The CDR3 region has the DNA TGTGCCAGTAGTACCTTCGGGGGGGTTAGCACAGATACGCAGTATTTT. Based on the CDR3 plus reference TRBV19 and TRBJ2-3, the full variable domain is DGGITQSPKYLFRKEGQNVTLSCEQNLNHDAMYWYRQDPGQGLRLIYYSQIVNDFQKGDIAEGYSVSREKKESFPLTVTSAQKNPTAFYLCASSTFGGVSTDTQYFGPGTRLTVL.

In regard to this clone: The sample carries other DNA sequences with the same CDR3. The CDR3 spells CASSPGETQYF. The CDR3, as DNA: TGCGCCAGCAGCCCGGGAGAGACCCAGTACTTC. The chain carries TRBV5-1 and TRBJ2-5; no reliable D call. Germline V gene data show CDR1 as SGHRS and CDR2 as YFSETQ. The ends were cut back, 4 bases at V and 4 bases at J, with 5 bases in the middle. This CDR3 spans 11 amino acids.

CDR3 sequence reads: CASSLVNYEQYF. The CDR3, as DNA: TGTGCCAGCAGCTTGGTGAACTACGAGCAGTACTTC. This rearrangement joins TRBV5-6 to TRBJ2-7; D remains ambiguous. Germline lookup yields CDR1 SGHDT and CDR2 YYEEEE. There are 12 residues in the CDR3. Trimming took 0 bases from V and 3 from J, leaving 4 bases between them. Variable domain in full (rest from reference TRBV5-6 and TRBJ2-7): DAGVTQSPTHLIKTRGQQVTLRCSPKSGHDTVSWYQQALGQGPQFIFQYYEEEERQRGNFPDRFSGHQFPNYSSELNVNALLLGDSALYLCASSLVNYEQYFGPGTRLTVT.

The chain is built from TRBV10-3 and TRBJ2-2; possible D gene TRBD1, 6 bases. The germline V gene encodes CDR1 ENHRY and CDR2 SYGVKD. V was cut by 7 bases and J by 6 bases, with 12 bases left in between. The CDR3 is made up of 13 amino acids. This CDR3 is CAITAGGPGELFF. The CDR3, as DNA: TGTGCCATCACCGCTGGGGGCCCCGGGGAGCTGTTTTTT.

The chain uses TRBV4-1 and TRBJ2-5; D might be TRBD2 (6 bases). V lost 0 bases, J lost 10 bases, and 18 bases lay in between. Germline CDR1 MGHRA, CDR2 YSYEKL. There are 15 residues in the CDR3. This chain's CDR3 is CASSQEAAARGIQYF. The CDR3 DNA is TGCGCCAGCAGCCAAGAAGCGGCGGCACGGGGGATCCAGTACTTC.

This chain links TRBV7-3 with TRBJ2-2; a weak D match, TRBD1 (6 bases). The CDR3 sequence is 14 residues long. Germline lookup yields CDR1 SGHTA and CDR2 FQGTGA. The V and J ends lost 5 bases and 6 bases respectively, with 13 bases between them. CDR3 sequence reads: CASSHGTGPGELFF. In DNA, the CDR3 is TGTGCCAGCAGCCACGGCACAGGGCCCGGGGAGCTGTTTTTT. The complete variable domain, with remaining parts taken from reference TRBV7-3 and TRBJ2-2, reads GAGVSQTPSNKVTEKGKYVELRCDPISGHTALYWYRQSLGQGPEFLIYFQGTGAADDSGLPNDRFFAVRPEGSVSTLKIQRTERGDSAVYLCASSHGTGPGELFFGEGSRLTVL.

The chain uses TRBV5-1 and TRBJ2-3, with D unresolved. V lost 2 bases, J lost 2 bases, and 9 bases lay in between. The CDR3 sequence is 14 residues long. Germline V gives CDR1 SGHRS, CDR2 YFSETQ. CDR3 residues: CASSLWGNTDTQYF. The CDR3 DNA is TGCGCCAGCAGCTTATGGGGTAACACAGATACGCAGTATTTT. The full variable domain, with the rest looked up from reference TRBV5-1 and TRBJ2-3, is KAGVTQTPRYLIKTRGQQVTLSCSPISGHRSVSWYQQTPGQGLQFLFEYFSETQRNKGNFPGRFSGRQFSNSRSEMNVSTLELGDSALYLCASSLWGNTDTQYFGPGTRLTVL.

The CDR3 loop is CASSPDTGPPNTIYF. The CDR3 DNA reads TGTGCCAGCAGCCCCGACACAGGACCCCCTAACACCATATATTTT. V is TRBV7-3 and J is TRBJ1-3; a weak D match, TRBD1 (5 bases). Trimming removed 5 bases at V and 7 bases at J, with 18 bases between. The CDR3 loop spans 15 amino acids. The germline gives CDR1 SGHTA, CDR2 FQGTGA.

The chain has TRBV9 and TRBJ1-1; 10 bases align to TRBD1. With 4 bases clipped from V and 3 bases from J, the junction kept 9 bases outside the gene matches. This CDR3 spans 16 amino acids. In germline, CDR1 is SGDLS, CDR2 YYNGEE. The CDR3 DNA reads TGTGCCAGCAGCCCAGACAGGGGGCGATCGGACACTGAAGCTTTCTTT. Its translation is CASSPDRGRSDTEAFF.

The rearrangement links TRBV7-9 to TRBJ2-1, with TRBD2 matching over 11 bases. Germline CDR1 SEHNR, CDR2 FQNEAQ (reference sequence). Trimming took 5 bases from V and 8 from J; bases not matched to a gene: 14. This CDR3 has 17 amino acids. This chain's CDR3 is CASSRWGQPLAGDEQFF. The CDR3 DNA follows: TGTGCCAGCAGCCGCTGGGGGCAACCACTAGCGGGGGATGAGCAGTTCTTC.

Here the CDR3 reads CASSPGTAGSYEQYF. The CDR3 nucleotides read TGTGCCAGCAGCCCTGGGACAGCTGGCTCCTACGAGCAGTACTTC. The V call is TRBV5-6, the J call TRBJ2-7; 7 bases map to TRBD1. The length of the CDR3 is 15 residues. Germline V gives CDR1 SGHDT, CDR2 YYEEEE. Trimming removed 4 bases from V and 0 bases from J; junction bases left unmatched: 7.

The chain recombines TRBV18 with TRBJ2-7, with 10 bases lining up with TRBD1. Germline V CDR1 and CDR2: KGHSH, LQKENI. The CDR3 sequence is 14 residues long. J was trimmed by 5 bases and V by 1 base; bases with no gene match: 2. In DNA form, the CDR3 reads TGTGCCAGCTCACCACGGGACAGGGGCAACGAGCAGTACTTC. Its protein is CASSPRDRGNEQYF.

The chain has TRBV5-1 and TRBJ2-3; no clear D. Trimming took 2 bases from V and 2 from J, leaving 12 bases between them. Germline CDR1 is SGHRS and CDR2 is YFSETQ. This CDR3 spans 15 amino acids. The CDR3 sequence is CASSLEAGDTDTQYF. Here the CDR3 DNA reads TGCGCCAGCAGCTTAGAAGCTGGAGACACAGATACGCAGTATTTT.

The chain employs TRBV6-5 and TRBJ1-1; a possible D gene is TRBD1 (5 bases). V was clipped by 5 bases and J by 2 bases, with 12 bases between them. This CDR3 contains 14 residues. Germline CDR1 MNHEY, CDR2 SVGAGI. CDR3 sequence (DNA): TGTGCCAGCAGTGCACCGGGGGGAAACACTGAAGCTTTCTTT. Protein: CASSAPGGNTEAFF.

V is TRBV29-1 and J is TRBJ2-3; TRBD2 agrees at 10 bases. Germline assignment: CDR1 SQVTM and CDR2 ANQGSEA. Germline trimming cut 8 bases from V and 2 bases from J; bases unmatched to any gene: 16. The CDR3 sequence is 17 residues long. CDR3 region: CSLRSSGGPKDTDTQYF. In DNA, the CDR3 is TGCAGCCTAAGGTCTAGCGGGGGACCGAAAGACACAGATACGCAGTATTTT.